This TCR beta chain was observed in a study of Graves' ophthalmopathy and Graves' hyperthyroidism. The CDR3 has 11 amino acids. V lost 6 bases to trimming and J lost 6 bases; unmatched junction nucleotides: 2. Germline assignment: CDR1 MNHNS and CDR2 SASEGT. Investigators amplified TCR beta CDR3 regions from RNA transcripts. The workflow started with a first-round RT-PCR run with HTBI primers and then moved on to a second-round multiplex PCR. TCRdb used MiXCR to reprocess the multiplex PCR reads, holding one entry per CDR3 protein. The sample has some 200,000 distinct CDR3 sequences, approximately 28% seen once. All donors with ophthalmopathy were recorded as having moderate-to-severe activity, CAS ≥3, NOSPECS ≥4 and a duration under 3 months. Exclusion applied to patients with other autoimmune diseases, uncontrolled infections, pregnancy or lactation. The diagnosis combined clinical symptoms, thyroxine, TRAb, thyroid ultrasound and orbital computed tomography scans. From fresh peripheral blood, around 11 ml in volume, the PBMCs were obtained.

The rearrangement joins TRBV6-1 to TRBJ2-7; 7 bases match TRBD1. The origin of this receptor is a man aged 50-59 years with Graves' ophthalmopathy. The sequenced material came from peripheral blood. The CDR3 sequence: CASRTGSEQYF. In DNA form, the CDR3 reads TGTGCCAGCAGGACAGGGTCCGAGCAGTACTTC.